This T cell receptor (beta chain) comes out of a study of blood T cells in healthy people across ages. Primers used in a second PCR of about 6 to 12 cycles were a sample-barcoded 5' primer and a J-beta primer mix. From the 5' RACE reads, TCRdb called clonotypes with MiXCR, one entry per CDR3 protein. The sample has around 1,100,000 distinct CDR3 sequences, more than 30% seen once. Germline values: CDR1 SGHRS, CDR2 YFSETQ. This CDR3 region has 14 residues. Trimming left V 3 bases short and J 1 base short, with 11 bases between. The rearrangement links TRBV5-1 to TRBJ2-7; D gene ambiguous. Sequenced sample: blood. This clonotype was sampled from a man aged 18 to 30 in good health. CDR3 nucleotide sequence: TGCGCCAGCAGCTCGTTGACGGGTTCCTACGAGCAGTACTTC. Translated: CASSSLTGSYEQYF. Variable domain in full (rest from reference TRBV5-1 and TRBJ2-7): KAGVTQTPRYLIKTRGQQVTLSCSPISGHRSVSWYQQTPGQGLQFLFEYFSETQRNKGNFPGRFSGRQFSNSRSEMNVSTLELGDSALYLCASSSLTGSYEQYFGPGTRLTVT.